This TCR beta chain stems from a study of T cells in Graves' hyperthyroidism and ophthalmopathy (dated by TCRdb to the late 2010s). General notes on the study: Peripheral blood samples were taken at initial diagnosis, before any treatment was given. TCR V-J signatures able to tell the groups apart were searched for in a discovery cohort of 95 to 100 patients, of whom over 40 had Graves' ophthalmopathy and under 65 had stable Graves' hyperthyroidism. An independent validation cohort of about 20 hyperthyroidism patients and 15 or so patients who later progressed to ophthalmopathy tested prospective prediction of ophthalmopathy. For training and testing, the 100 or so patients in the discovery cohort were randomly divided in a 7:3 ratio. Thyroid tissue and blood T-cell repertoires from several Graves' hyperthyroidism patients were also compared in the study. After blood sampling, hyperthyroidism patients were treated with methimazole at a starting dose of 30 mg daily, and ophthalmopathy patients were treated with high-dose intravenous methylprednisolone. According to the paper, TCR Vbeta CDR3 sequencing was carried out on approximately 140 peripheral blood samples, which came from over 40 ophthalmopathy, roughly 75 hyperthyroidism and about 17 progressor patients.

TCR beta CDR3 regions were amplified from RNA transcripts. The first round of RT-PCR for the TCR CDR3 was performed with the HTBI primer set and the Qiagen OneStep RT-PCR kit. A second multiplex PCR round built the libraries, followed by size selection and purification. The libraries were sequenced on an Illumina HiSeq2000 using paired-end 100 bp reads. Turning to the authors' computational methods: SOAPnuke was used to process the raw data, with reads discarded if the reads contained adapters or uncalled bases, had a mean Phred below 15, or lacked an exact constant-primer or identifier match. COPE v1.2.5 was used to merge the high-quality paired reads, and each unique nucleotide sequence was defined as a clonotype. MiTCR v1.1 was used to align clonotypes to the IMGT TRBV, TRBD and TRBJ reference segments. Only V-J combinations with frequency above 0.0001, covering about 99% of repertoires, were analysed. A TCS score was defined as the ratio between F50 (clonal expansion) and ExV (chaos), using BLOSUM62-based TCRdist between CDR3 peptides within each V-J. Welch's t-statistics and random forest reduced approximately 520 V-J features to 13, which were used in a naive Bayes classifier (R e1071). TCRdb reprocessed the public reads (quality trimming at Q25 with fastp, clone calling with MiXCR) and kept in-frame beta chains. Under each unique CDR3 protein, matching rows form one entry showing the most common genes and DNA. None of the V and J calls come from the authors' own analysis; TCRdb made them. Across this sample there are fewer than 350,000 distinct CDR3 sequences, with 15% to 20% seen only once. The top ten clones comprise 15% to 18% of the sample.

On the study overall, not on this receptor specifically: In validation, the model predicted progression to ophthalmopathy with approximately 71% sensitivity and 72% to 85% specificity, a median of about 6.7 months before onset. Blood samples also contained most of the expanded thyroid clonotypes (frequency above 0.001), which suggests that blood repertoires may reflect thyroid immune responses. A model built on a 13 V-J signature distinguished ophthalmopathy from stable hyperthyroidism, reaching 85% to 90% sensitivity and 81% to 83% specificity in cross-validation and 80%/75% in testing. Sample size was not statistically predetermined, and blinding of investigators to group allocation was not performed.

Trimming takes 3 bases off V and 5 bases off J; junction bases not matched to a gene: 7. The germline V gene (reference sequence) sets CDR1 to SEHNR and CDR2 to FQNEAQ. Inclusive of the bounding cysteine and phenylalanine, the CDR3 is 15 residues long. Just CDR3 DNA is preserved here, 45 bases in frame from base 1. In the case of this clonotype: It lacks a known antigen. No much larger clone is present one base from it, and per-base qualities are unavailable.

Moderately to severely active disease, a Clinical Activity Score of at least 3, a NOSPECS grade of at least 4, and a duration under 3 months were present in ophthalmopathy patients. Any patient with an uncontrolled infection, another autoimmune disease, pregnancy or lactation was excluded. Diagnoses were established on the basis of clinical symptoms, serum thyroxine and TRAb, thyroid ultrasound, and orbital computed tomography. PBMCs were isolated from more than 8 ml of fresh peripheral blood by Ficoll-Paque density gradient centrifugation. Trizol reagent was used to extract total RNA, and RNA quality was then checked on an Agilent 2100 Bioanalyzer.

The chain employs TRBV7-9 and TRBJ1-1; a stretch of 9 junction bases matches TRBD1. The clonotype was recovered from a woman in her 40s with Graves' ophthalmopathy. Material for sequencing was blood. Here the CDR3 is given as CASSFWDRAGTEAFF. The sequenced DNA is TGTGCCAGCAGCTTCTGGGACAGGGCGGGAACTGAAGCTTTCTTT.